The 30 T cell receptor beta chains below come from one sample, sequenced in a study of long-term antiretroviral therapy in people with HIV. At the survey level, the v3.0 immunoSEQ assay was run. Method: immunoSEQ multiplex PCR; TCRdb's copy keeps in-frame clones and lacks some. In the table there are roughly 14,000 clones, 77% of which are singletons. The sequenced sample was unsorted PBMCs, obtained 1.3 years before starting antiretroviral therapy. The receptor set was obtained from a man in his forties with HIV.

The chain carries TRBV5-1 and TRBJ2-3; D uncertain. Trimming pared 0 bases from V and 1 base from J, leaving 12 bases between. Germline V gives CDR1 SGHRS, CDR2 YFSETQ. The length of the CDR3 is 16 residues. CDR3 loop: CASSLALGAGTDTQYF. CDR3 DNA sequence: TGCGCCAGCAGCTTGGCCCTAGGCGCGGGCACAGATACGCAGTATTTT.

The V and J genes are TRBV6-6 and TRBJ1-1, with TRBD1 identical over 11 bases. J lost 6 bases, V lost 6 bases, and 0 bases had no gene match. The germline V gene has CDR1 MNHNY and CDR2 SVGAGI (reference sequence). This CDR3 has 12 amino acids. CDR3 sequence reads: CASRGQGAEAFF. CDR3 sequence (DNA): TGTGCCAGCAGGGGACAGGGGGCTGAAGCTTTCTTT.

The chain couples TRBV7-7 to TRBJ2-2; perhaps D is TRBD1 or TRBD2 (5 bases each). This CDR3 has 14 amino acids. In germline, CDR1 is SSHAT, CDR2 FNYEAQ (reference sequence). Trimming took 1 base from V and 7 from J, leaving 10 bases between them. CDR3 DNA: TGTGCCAGCAGCTTAGTCAGGGAGAGCGGGGAGCTGTTTTTT. This gives the protein CASSLVRESGELFF.

The rearrangement links TRBV7-2 to TRBJ2-7; 7 bases match TRBD1. Germline CDR1 and CDR2: SGHTA and FQGNSA. CDR3 size: 17 residues. V gave up 2 bases and J gave up 4 bases; unmatched junction bases: 14. The CDR3 sequence: CASSLKIPGQLFYEQYF. The CDR3, as DNA: TGTGCCAGCAGCTTAAAAATCCCGGGACAGCTATTTTACGAGCAGTACTTC.

A single count supports this clone. The V call is TRBV19, the J call TRBJ1-2, with a tentative D call TRBD1 (5 bases). The CDR3 covers 13 residues. The V gene lost 1 base and the J gene lost 3 bases, with 6 bases spanning the gap. CDR1 LNHDA and CDR2 SQIVND come from the germline V gene (reference sequence). CDR3 amino acids: CASSIGGDYGYTF. The DNA of the CDR3 is TGTGCCAGTAGTATAGGAGGGGACTATGGCTACACCTTC.

This chain joins TRBV7-8 and TRBJ1-2; a weak D match, TRBD1 (5 bases). Trimming stripped 1 base from V and 1 base from J, with 10 bases between. This CDR3 is built from 15 residues. CDR1 and CDR2 (germline): SGHVS, FQNEAQ. In DNA, the CDR3 is TGTGCCAGCAGCTTAGGTGGAAGGGGTAACTATGGCTACACCTTC. The encoded protein is CASSLGGRGNYGYTF. The full variable domain, rest sourced from reference TRBV7-8 and TRBJ1-2, is GAGVSQSPRYKVAKRGQDVALRCDPISGHVSLFWYQQALGQGPEFLTYFQNEAQLDKSGLPSDRFFAERPEGSVSTLKIQRTQQEDSAVYLCASSLGGRGNYGYTFGSGTRLTVV.

This chain links TRBV7-9 with TRBJ2-7; D may correspond to TRBD1 or TRBD2 (5 bases each). The CDR3 is 14 amino acids. Looked up from germline, CDR1 is SEHNR and CDR2 is FQNEAQ (reference sequence). Trimming cost V 8 bases and J 6 bases, with 20 bases left between them. CDR3 nucleotide sequence: TGTGCCAGCTCGGGGTCAGGGAGAGAGGGCGAGCAGTACTTC. Its translation: CASSGSGREGEQYF.

The V call is TRBV5-4, the J call TRBJ1-2; 8 nucleotides agree with TRBD1. CDR1 and CDR2 from the germline V gene are SGHNT and YYREEE (reference sequence). The CDR3 is made up of 16 amino acids. V lost 0 bases, J lost 4 bases, and 8 bases stayed unmatched. The CDR3 coding sequence is TGTGCCAGCAGCTTGGCCGGGCAGGGGGCGTCCTATGGCTACACCTTC. Its translation is CASSLAGQGASYGYTF.

This sequence joins TRBV13 and TRBJ2-6, with no clear D. The V end was cut by 3 bases, the J end by 4 bases, with 10 bases between. This CDR3 spans 15 amino acids. CDR1 PRHDT and CDR2 FYEKMQ come from the germline V gene (reference sequence). The CDR3 bases are TGTGCCAGCAGCTTGCGGCATCCCGGGGCCAACGTCCTGACTTTC. It is translated as CASSLRHPGANVLTF.

The gene calls are TRBV15 and TRBJ1-2, with D perhaps matching TRBD1 (5 bases). This CDR3 is 15 amino acids long. Trimming took off 0 bases at V and 4 bases at J, with 12 bases between the two ends. Germline V lookup: CDR1 LNHNV, CDR2 YYDKDF (reference sequence). CDR3 residues: CATSRDRGRLYGYTF. CDR3 in DNA: TGTGCCACCAGCAGAGATCGGGGACGGCTCTATGGCTACACCTTC.

This clone has a single count. This chain uses TRBV6-6 with TRBJ2-2; D is unresolved. Germline-derived CDR1 and CDR2 are MNHNY and SVGAGI (reference sequence). With 3 bases removed from V and 2 bases from J, the gap between germline ends came to 1 base. CDR3 size: 12 residues. The CDR3: CASSYNTGELFF. CDR3 DNA sequence: TGTGCCAGCAGTTATAACACCGGGGAGCTGTTTTTT.

This sequence joins TRBV7-8 and TRBJ1-2; D ambiguous. The CDR3 runs to 12 residues. Germline V gene lookup returns CDR1 SGHVS and CDR2 FQNEAQ. V was shortened by 5 bases and J by 8 bases, with 12 bases between the two germline ends. The CDR3: CASSRDSWGYTF. The CDR3 nucleotides read TGTGCCAGCAGCAGGGATTCGTGGGGCTACACCTTC.

The V call is TRBV7-9, the J call TRBJ1-5; tentative D call: TRBD1 (6 bases). This CDR3 comprises 14 residues. The V gene's germline CDR1 is SEHNR and CDR2 FQNEAQ (reference sequence). Trimming removed 1 base at V and 4 bases at J, with 8 bases between. CDR3 protein: CASSLGRGNQPQHF. The CDR3, as DNA: TGTGCCAGCAGCTTAGGGAGGGGGAATCAGCCCCAGCATTTT.

The chain's CDR3 is CASDGNTEAFF. DNA for the CDR3: TGTGCCAGCGATGGGAACACTGAAGCTTTCTTT. The chain has TRBV6-1 and TRBJ1-1; D remains ambiguous. This CDR3 spans 11 amino acids. V dropped 8 bases and J dropped 1 base, with 5 bases sitting between them. CDR1 and CDR2 (germline): MNHNS, SASEGT.

The V gene is TRBV5-6, the J gene TRBJ1-2; D gene ambiguous. There are 12 residues in the CDR3. Trimming left V 0 bases short and J 8 bases short, with 8 bases between. Germline CDR1 and CDR2: SGHDT and YYEEEE. CDR3 residues: CASSLAPGGYTF. CDR3 coding DNA: TGTGCCAGCAGCTTGGCCCCGGGGGGCTACACCTTC.

This clone was counted once. The genes are TRBV2 and TRBJ1-1, with a weak D call TRBD1 (5 bases). Looked up from germline, CDR1 is SNHLY and CDR2 is FYNNEI. With 1 base removed from V and 4 bases from J, the gap between germline ends came to 13 bases. The CDR3 spans 15 residues. CDR3 protein: CASSEGVGVATEAFF. The CDR3 nucleotides read TGTGCCAGCAGTGAAGGGGTGGGGGTAGCCACTGAAGCTTTCTTT. Using reference TRBV2 and TRBJ1-1 for the parts outside the CDR3, the full variable domain is EPEVTQTPSHQVTQMGQEVILRCVPISNHLYFYWYRQILGQKVEFLVSFYNNEISEKSEIFDDQFSVERPDGSNFTLKIRSTKLEDSAMYFCASSEGVGVATEAFFGQGTRLTVV.

The CDR3: CASSQDLGAPLHF. The CDR3, as DNA: TGTGCCAGCAGCCAAGATCTGGGGGCTCCCCTCCACTTT. The V gene is TRBV4-2, the J gene TRBJ1-6; a weak D match, TRBD1 (6 bases). The CDR3 covers 13 residues. V was shortened by 0 bases and J by 13 bases, with 10 bases between the two germline ends. Per germline, CDR1 LGHNA and CDR2 YNFKEQ.

The chain employs TRBV2 and TRBJ1-1; no clear D gene. CDR1 SNHLY and CDR2 FYNNEI come from the germline V gene. V was pared by 8 bases and J by 1 base, with 17 bases between. CDR3 size: 15 residues. This CDR3 is CASDQDNGPNTEAFF. CDR3 in DNA: TGTGCCAGCGACCAAGATAACGGACCGAACACTGAAGCTTTCTTT. The full variable domain, with the rest looked up from reference TRBV2 and TRBJ1-1, is EPEVTQTPSHQVTQMGQEVILRCVPISNHLYFYWYRQILGQKVEFLVSFYNNEISEKSEIFDDQFSVERPDGSNFTLKIRSTKLEDSAMYFCASDQDNGPNTEAFFGQGTRLTVV.

This clone was picked up a small number of times. The chain combines TRBV6-6 with TRBJ1-2; no firm D call. The CDR3 has 14 residues. Germline V lookup: CDR1 MNHNY, CDR2 SVGAGI (reference sequence). V gave up 0 bases and J gave up 0 bases, with 5 bases separating them. The chain's CDR3 is CASSYSTANYGYTF. The CDR3 DNA reads TGTGCCAGCAGTTACTCGACGGCTAACTATGGCTACACCTTC.

V usage is TRBV6-4 and J usage is TRBJ1-5; a weak D match, TRBD1 (5 bases). V dropped 6 bases and J dropped 5 bases, with 17 bases sitting between them. The CDR3 covers 15 residues. Germline-derived CDR1 and CDR2 are MRHNA and SNTAGT. In DNA, the CDR3 is TGTGCCAGCAGGGGGGGGTCCAGGCAATATCAGCCCCAGCATTTT. It encodes CASRGGSRQYQPQHF.

DNA for the CDR3: TGTGCCAGCTCACCACCGAGCTCCTACGAGCAGTACTTC. Translated: CASSPPSSYEQYF. This chain links TRBV18 with TRBJ2-7; D is ambiguous. CDR3 length: 13 amino acids. Germline V gene lookup returns CDR1 KGHSH and CDR2 LQKENI. The V end was cut by 0 bases, the J end by 0 bases, with 3 bases between.

This chain connects TRBV4-2 to TRBJ2-3; 9 nucleotides agree with TRBD1. CDR1 and CDR2 (germline): LGHNA, YNFKEQ. There are 12 residues in the CDR3. V shed 0 bases and J 15 bases; nucleotides not matched to a gene: 4. Written as DNA, the CDR3 is TGTGCCAGCAGCCAAGACGGGACAGGGCCTTATTTT. This gives the protein CASSQDGTGPYF.

This chain links TRBV23-1 with TRBJ2-7, with D perhaps TRBD2 (7 bases). TRBV23-1 is sorted into the ORF group, with uncertain function. There are 15 residues in the CDR3. The ends were cut back, 3 bases at V and 1 base at J, with 13 bases in the middle. CDR3 DNA sequence: TGCGCCAGCAGTCACGGGGGGCAGGAGTCCTACGAGCAGTACTTC. Residues: CASSHGGQESYEQYF.

This CDR3 is CASSDDRDLDYGYTF. In nucleotides, the CDR3 is TGTGCCAGCAGCGACGACAGGGACCTAGACTATGGCTACACCTTC. The chain employs TRBV5-8 and TRBJ1-2; 7 nucleotides align to TRBD1. The CDR3 extends over 15 amino acids. Germline V gene sequence: CDR1 SGHTS, CDR2 YDEGEE. With 4 bases clipped from V and 3 bases from J, the junction kept 9 bases outside the gene matches. Using reference TRBV5-8 and TRBJ1-2 for the parts outside the CDR3, the full variable domain is EAGVTQSPTHLIKTRGQQATLRCSPISGHTSVYWYQQALGLGLQFLLWYDEGEERNRGNFPPRFSGRQFPNYSSELNVNALELEDSALYLCASSDDRDLDYGYTFGSGTRLTVV.

This clone was observed a handful of times. V gene TRBV6-4 combines with J gene TRBJ1-5; 10 bases agree with TRBD1. Unmatched junction bases numbered 12, after V lost 0 bases and J lost 4 bases. Germline-derived CDR1 and CDR2 are MRHNA and SNTAGT. The CDR3 runs to 19 residues. The CDR3: CASSDSGQGILGGNQPQHF. DNA for the CDR3: TGTGCCAGCAGTGACTCGGGACAGGGGATTTTAGGGGGGAATCAGCCCCAGCATTTT.

V gene TRBV7-9 combines with J gene TRBJ1-1; D perhaps matches TRBD1 (6 bases). Germline CDR1 and CDR2: SEHNR and FQNEAQ (reference sequence). CDR3 length: 13 amino acids. Trimming took off 5 bases at V and 5 bases at J, with 12 bases between the two ends. The CDR3 coding sequence is TGTGCCAGCAGCAGTCAGGGGCGAACTGAAGCTTTCTTT. Amino acids: CASSSQGRTEAFF.

This clone counts as medium-sized. The chain couples TRBV2 to TRBJ1-2; D gene unclear. Germline V gives CDR1 SNHLY, CDR2 FYNNEI. This CDR3 is built from 11 residues. V lost 4 bases, J lost 2 bases, and 2 bases lay in between. The CDR3 is CASSGNYGYTF. The CDR3 DNA sequence: TGTGCCAGCAGTGGAAACTATGGCTACACCTTC.

This chain joins TRBV18 and TRBJ1-1; D call uncertain. Germline CDR1 KGHSH, CDR2 LQKENI. The V end was cut by 5 bases, the J end by 8 bases, with 15 bases between. This CDR3 has 13 amino acids. DNA for the CDR3: TGTGCCAGCTCAATAGAGATAGCAGGAGAAGCTTTCTTT. Amino acids: CASSIEIAGEAFF.

V gene TRBV18 combines with J gene TRBJ1-1; 12 bases are shared with TRBD1. From germline, CDR1 is KGHSH and CDR2 LQKENI. J was trimmed by 7 bases and V by 0 bases; bases with no gene match: 9. This CDR3 spans 17 amino acids. The DNA for the CDR3 is TGTGCCAGCTCACCACCGAGGGGACAGGGGGCACATGGTGAAGCTTTCTTT. Its protein product is CASSPPRGQGAHGEAFF.

This clone was recorded once. This rearrangement joins TRBV18 to TRBJ1-5, with TRBD1 as a possible D gene (5 bases). The germline CDR1 and CDR2 sequences are KGHSH and LQKENI. This CDR3 spans 15 amino acids. The V gene lost 6 bases and the J gene lost 6 bases, with 18 bases spanning the gap. The CDR3 spells CASSRDGGSAQPQHF. CDR3 nucleotide sequence: TGTGCCAGCTCTAGGGACGGTGGGAGTGCTCAGCCCCAGCATTTT.